The following is a T cell receptor (beta chain) sequence with its context. Other nucleotide sequences in the sample specify the same CDR3. Profiled with immunoSEQ multiplex PCR; TCRdb holds only in-frame clones, not every one. This table has over 65,000 clones, about 95% appearing once. The data stem from a study of shared T cell receptors in the human thymus. V dropped 0 bases and J dropped 2; count of bases not matched to a gene: 3. Germline V lookup: CDR1 LNHNV, CDR2 YYDKDF (reference sequence). The CDR3 runs to 15 residues. The source is a human donor. The sequenced material came from thymocytes. This rearrangement joins TRBV15 to TRBJ2-7, with 8 nucleotides matching TRBD1. The CDR3 region is CATSRDRDRTYEQYF. CDR3 coding DNA: TGTGCCACCAGCAGAGATAGGGACAGGACCTACGAGCAGTACTTC.